This T cell receptor (beta chain) originates from a study of OX40 agonist ivuxolimab in advanced cancers. Study as a whole: With ivuxolimab, an agonistic anti-OX40 (CD134) antibody, patients were treated. Notes on the study in general: At 0.1 to 3.0 mg/kg and by week 6, clonal expansion occurred in CD4+ and CD8+ blood T cells.

For this clone: Its specificity is unknown.

The protocol was immunoSEQ multiplex PCR, while the TCRdb copy is restricted to in-frame clones and leaves out a portion. This sample has 80,000 to 85,000 clones, with around 84% found just once. V was trimmed by 5 bases and J by 4 bases, leaving 9 bases between them. Germline V gene data show CDR1 as GTSNPN and CDR2 as SVGIG (reference sequence). The CDR3 contains 12 residues. This TCR came from an adult with an advanced solid tumor such as melanoma, head and neck, liver or kidney cancer. The chain has TRBV30 and TRBJ2-1; D not certain. The starting material was CD4+ or CD8+ T cells sorted from blood, obtained in a trial of the OX40 agonist ivuxolimab. The CDR3 sequence: CAWPEVYNEQFF. CDR3 DNA: TGTGCCTGGCCAGAAGTTTACAATGAGCAGTTCTTC.